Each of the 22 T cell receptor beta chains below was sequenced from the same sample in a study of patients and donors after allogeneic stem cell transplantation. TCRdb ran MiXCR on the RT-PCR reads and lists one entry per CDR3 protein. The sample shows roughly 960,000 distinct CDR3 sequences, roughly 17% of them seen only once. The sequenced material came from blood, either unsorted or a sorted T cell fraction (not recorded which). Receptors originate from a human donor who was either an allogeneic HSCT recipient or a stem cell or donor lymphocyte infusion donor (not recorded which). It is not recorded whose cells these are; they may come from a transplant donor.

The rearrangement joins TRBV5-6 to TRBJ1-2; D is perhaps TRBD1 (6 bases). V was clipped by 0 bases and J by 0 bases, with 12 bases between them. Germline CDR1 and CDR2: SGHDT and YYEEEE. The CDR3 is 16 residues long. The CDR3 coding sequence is TGTGCCAGCAGCTTGGGACAGGACTTAGCTAACTATGGCTACACCTTC. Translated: CASSLGQDLANYGYTF.

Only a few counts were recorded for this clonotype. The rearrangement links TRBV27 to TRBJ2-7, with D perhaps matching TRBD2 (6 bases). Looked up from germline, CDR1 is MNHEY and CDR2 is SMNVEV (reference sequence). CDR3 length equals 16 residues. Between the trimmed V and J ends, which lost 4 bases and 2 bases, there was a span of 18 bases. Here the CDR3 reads CASSSRQGLGAYEQYF. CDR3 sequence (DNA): TGTGCCAGCAGTTCTCGCCAGGGACTTGGGGCCTACGAGCAGTACTTC.

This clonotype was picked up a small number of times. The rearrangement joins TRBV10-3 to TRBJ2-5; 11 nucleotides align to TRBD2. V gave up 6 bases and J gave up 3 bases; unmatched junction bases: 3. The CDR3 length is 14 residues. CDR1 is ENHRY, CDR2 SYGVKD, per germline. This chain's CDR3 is CAISPGLAEETQYF. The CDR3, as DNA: TGTGCCATCAGCCCGGGACTAGCGGAAGAGACCCAGTACTTC.

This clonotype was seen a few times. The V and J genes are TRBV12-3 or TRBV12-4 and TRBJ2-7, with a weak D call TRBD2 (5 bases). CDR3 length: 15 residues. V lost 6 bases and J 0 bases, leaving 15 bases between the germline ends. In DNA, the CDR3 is TGTGCCAGCAGGCCCGGGGTTCTGAGCTCCTACGAGCAGTACTTC. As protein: CASRPGVLSSYEQYF.

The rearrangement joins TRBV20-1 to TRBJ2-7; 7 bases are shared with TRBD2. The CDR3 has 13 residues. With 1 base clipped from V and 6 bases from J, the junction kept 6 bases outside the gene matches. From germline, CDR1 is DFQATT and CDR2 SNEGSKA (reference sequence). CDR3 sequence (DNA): TGCAGTGCTAGAGGGACTAGTGTCTCCGAGCAGTACTTC. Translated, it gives CSARGTSVSEQYF.

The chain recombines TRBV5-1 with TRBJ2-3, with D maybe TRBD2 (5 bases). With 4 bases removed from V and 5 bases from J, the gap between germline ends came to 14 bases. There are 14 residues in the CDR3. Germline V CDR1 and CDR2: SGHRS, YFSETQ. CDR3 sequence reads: CASSLEEAGDTQYF. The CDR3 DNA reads TGCGCCAGCAGCCTGGAGGAGGCAGGAGATACGCAGTATTTT.

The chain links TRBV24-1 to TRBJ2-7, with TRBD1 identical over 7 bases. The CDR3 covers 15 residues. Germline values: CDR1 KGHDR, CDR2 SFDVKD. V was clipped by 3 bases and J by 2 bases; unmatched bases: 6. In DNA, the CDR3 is TGTGCCACCAGTGATGACAGGGCCGAGCCCTACGAGCAGTACTTC. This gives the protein CATSDDRAEPYEQYF.

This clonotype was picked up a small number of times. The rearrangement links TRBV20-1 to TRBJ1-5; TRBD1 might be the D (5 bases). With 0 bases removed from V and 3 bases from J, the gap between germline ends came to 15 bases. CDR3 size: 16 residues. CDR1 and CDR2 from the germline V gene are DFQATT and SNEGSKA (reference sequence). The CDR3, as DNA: TGCAGTGCTAGAGATTCACAGGCTCGGTTCAATCAGCCCCAGCATTTT. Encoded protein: CSARDSQARFNQPQHF.

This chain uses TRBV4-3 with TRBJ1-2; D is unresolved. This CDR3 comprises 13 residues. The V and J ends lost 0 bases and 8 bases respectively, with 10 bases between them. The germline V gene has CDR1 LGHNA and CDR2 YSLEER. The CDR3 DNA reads TGCGCCAGCAGCCAAGAAACGTGGGCGGGCTACACCTTC. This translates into CASSQETWAGYTF.

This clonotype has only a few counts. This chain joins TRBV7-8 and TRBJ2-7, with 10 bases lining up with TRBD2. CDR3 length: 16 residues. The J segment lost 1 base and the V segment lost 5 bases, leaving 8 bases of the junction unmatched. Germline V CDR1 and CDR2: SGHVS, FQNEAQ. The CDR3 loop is CASSPQGSGGSYEQYF. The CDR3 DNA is TGTGCCAGCAGCCCACAGGGTAGCGGGGGGTCCTACGAGCAGTACTTC.

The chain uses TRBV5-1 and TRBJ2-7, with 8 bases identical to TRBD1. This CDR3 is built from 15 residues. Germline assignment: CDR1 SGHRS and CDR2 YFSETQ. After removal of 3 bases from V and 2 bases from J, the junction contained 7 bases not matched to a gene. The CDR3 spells CASSSPWTGPYEQYF. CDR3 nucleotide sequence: TGCGCCAGCAGCTCGCCCTGGACAGGGCCCTACGAGCAGTACTTC. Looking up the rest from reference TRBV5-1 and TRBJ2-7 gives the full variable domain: KAGVTQTPRYLIKTRGQQVTLSCSPISGHRSVSWYQQTPGQGLQFLFEYFSETQRNKGNFPGRFSGRQFSNSRSEMNVSTLELGDSALYLCASSSPWTGPYEQYFGPGTRLTVT.

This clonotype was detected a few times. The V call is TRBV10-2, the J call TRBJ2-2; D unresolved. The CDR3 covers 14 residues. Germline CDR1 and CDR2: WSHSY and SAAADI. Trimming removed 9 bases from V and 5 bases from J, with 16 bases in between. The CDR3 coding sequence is TGCGCCAGTGGGGAATCCGATAAAACCGGGGAGCTGTTTTTT. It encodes CASGESDKTGELFF.

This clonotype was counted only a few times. Here the CDR3 DNA reads TGCAGTGCTAGAGATCCCCAGTTAGCTAACTATGGCTACACCTTC. It is translated as CSARDPQLANYGYTF. This rearrangement joins TRBV20-1 to TRBJ1-2; D not resolved. Trimming took off 0 bases at V and 0 bases at J, with 11 bases between the two ends. This CDR3 region has 15 residues. The germline V gene has CDR1 DFQATT and CDR2 SNEGSKA (reference sequence).

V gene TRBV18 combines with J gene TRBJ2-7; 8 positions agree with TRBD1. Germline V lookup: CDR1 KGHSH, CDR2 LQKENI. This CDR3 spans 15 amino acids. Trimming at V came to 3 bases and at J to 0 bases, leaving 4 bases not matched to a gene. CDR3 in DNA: TGTGCCAGCTCACCGGACAGGGAGAACTCCTACGAGCAGTACTTC. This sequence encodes CASSPDRENSYEQYF.

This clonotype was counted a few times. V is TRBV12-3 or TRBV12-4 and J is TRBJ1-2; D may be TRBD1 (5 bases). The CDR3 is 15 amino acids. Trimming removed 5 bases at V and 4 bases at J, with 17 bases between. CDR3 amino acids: CASSRAQGLSYGYTF. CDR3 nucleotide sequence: TGTGCCAGCAGTCGAGCCCAGGGCTTAAGCTATGGCTACACCTTC.

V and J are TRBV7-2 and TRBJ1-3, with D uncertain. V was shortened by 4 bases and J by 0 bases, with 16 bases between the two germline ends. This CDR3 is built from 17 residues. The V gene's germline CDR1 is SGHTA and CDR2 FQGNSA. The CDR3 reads CASSYLGGRSSGNTIYF. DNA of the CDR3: TGTGCCAGCAGCTATCTCGGCGGACGGAGCTCTGGAAACACCATATATTTT.

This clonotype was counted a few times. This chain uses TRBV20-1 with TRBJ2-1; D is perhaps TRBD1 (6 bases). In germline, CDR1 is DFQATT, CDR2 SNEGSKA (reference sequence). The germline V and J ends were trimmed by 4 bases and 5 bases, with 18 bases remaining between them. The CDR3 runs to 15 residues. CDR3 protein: CSAINPLGGNNEQFF. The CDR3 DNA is TGCAGTGCTATCAATCCTTTAGGGGGAAACAATGAGCAGTTCTTC.

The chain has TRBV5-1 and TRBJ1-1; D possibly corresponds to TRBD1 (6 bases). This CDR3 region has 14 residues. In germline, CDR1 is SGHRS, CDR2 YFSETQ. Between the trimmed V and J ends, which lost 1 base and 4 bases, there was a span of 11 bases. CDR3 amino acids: CASSLWGQGTEAFF. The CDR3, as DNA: TGCGCCAGCAGCTTGTGGGGGCAGGGCACTGAAGCTTTCTTT.

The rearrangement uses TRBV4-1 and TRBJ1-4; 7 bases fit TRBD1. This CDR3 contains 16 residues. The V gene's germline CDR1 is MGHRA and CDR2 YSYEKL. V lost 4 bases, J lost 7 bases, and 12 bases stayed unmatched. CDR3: CASSRVRTGGGEKLFF. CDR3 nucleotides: TGCGCCAGCAGCCGGGTGCGGACAGGAGGGGGTGAAAAACTGTTTTTT.

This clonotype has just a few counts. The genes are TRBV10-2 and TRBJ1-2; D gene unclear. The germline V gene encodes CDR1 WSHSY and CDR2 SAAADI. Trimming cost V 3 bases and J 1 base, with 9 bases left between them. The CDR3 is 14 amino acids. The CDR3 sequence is CASSDGRLNYGYTF. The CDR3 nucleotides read TGCGCCAGCAGTGATGGACGGCTTAACTATGGCTACACCTTC.

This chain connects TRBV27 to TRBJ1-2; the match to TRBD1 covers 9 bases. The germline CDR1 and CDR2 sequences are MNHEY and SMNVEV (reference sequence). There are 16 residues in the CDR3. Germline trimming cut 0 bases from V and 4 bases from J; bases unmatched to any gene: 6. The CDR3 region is CASSLSGQGGTYGYTF. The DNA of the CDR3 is TGTGCCAGCAGTTTATCGGGACAGGGAGGGACCTATGGCTACACCTTC.

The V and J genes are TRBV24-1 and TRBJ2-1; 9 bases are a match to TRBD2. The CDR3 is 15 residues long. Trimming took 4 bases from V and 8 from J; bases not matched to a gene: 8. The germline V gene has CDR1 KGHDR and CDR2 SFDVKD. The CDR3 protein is CATSDFSGSWDEQFF. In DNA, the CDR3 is TGTGCCACCAGTGACTTTAGCGGGAGTTGGGATGAGCAGTTCTTC.